What follows are 9 T cell receptor beta chains derived from one specimen sequenced in a study of OX40 agonist ivuxolimab in advanced cancers. Using immunoSEQ multiplex PCR, the repertoire was profiled, and TCRdb retains in-frame clones only, with some absent. The sample has about 85,000 clones; about nine tenths are singletons. Specimen: CD4+ or CD8+ T cells sorted from blood, collected in a trial of the OX40 agonist ivuxolimab. Receptors were obtained from an adult with an advanced solid tumor such as melanoma, head and neck, liver or kidney cancer.

The V call is TRBV7-3, the J call TRBJ1-2; the match to TRBD1 covers 11 bases. Per germline, CDR1 SGHTA and CDR2 FQGTGA. The CDR3 loop spans 18 amino acids. Germline trimming cut 5 bases from V and 8 bases from J; bases unmatched to any gene: 19. The CDR3 loop reads CASSVGPMGQGVSRGYTF. Here the CDR3 DNA reads TGTGCCAGCAGCGTAGGGCCTATGGGACAGGGGGTTTCTAGGGGCTACACCTTC. The variable domain in full, with the rest retrieved from reference TRBV7-3 and TRBJ1-2, is GAGVSQTPSNKVTEKGKYVELRCDPISGHTALYWYRQSLGQGPEFLIYFQGTGAADDSGLPNDRFFAVRPEGSVSTLKIQRTERGDSAVYLCASSVGPMGQGVSRGYTFGSGTRLTVV.

The chain employs TRBV7-2 and TRBJ1-5; D is possibly TRBD1 (6 bases). CDR1 and CDR2 from the germline V gene are SGHTA and FQGNSA. CDR3 length: 14 residues. The germline V and J ends were trimmed by 5 bases and 7 bases, with 15 bases remaining between them. CDR3 coding DNA: TGTGCCAGCAGCCCCTCTGACAGGAACCAGCCCCAGCATTTT. Translating gives CASSPSDRNQPQHF.

The chain uses TRBV11-2 and TRBJ2-6; 7 bases align to TRBD1. The CDR3 totals 17 residues. From germline, CDR1 is SGHAT and CDR2 FQNNGV. V trimming: 6 bases; J trimming: 0 bases; junction bases outside the gene matches: 8. CDR3 bases: TGTGCCAGCAGGAACGGGACAGCCTCCTCTGGGGCCAACGTCCTGACTTTC. Encoded protein: CASRNGTASSGANVLTF.

CDR3 nucleotide sequence: TGCGCCAGCAGCTTGGACCTACAGGGGGCATATTCACCCCTCCACTTT. Protein product: CASSLDLQGAYSPLHF. This sequence joins TRBV5-1 and TRBJ1-6, with 9 bases fitting TRBD1. Germline V lookup: CDR1 SGHRS, CDR2 YFSETQ. V lost 0 bases, J lost 8 bases, and 6 bases stayed unmatched. The CDR3 spans 16 residues.

The chain couples TRBV29-1 to TRBJ1-1, with D unclear. Trimming took off 4 bases at V and 5 bases at J, with 17 bases between the two ends. This CDR3 is built from 14 residues. The V gene's germline CDR1 is SQVTM and CDR2 ANQGSEA. As DNA, the CDR3 is TGCAGCGTTGCCCTCTGGGTATCGAGGACTGAAGCTTTCTTT. Its protein product is CSVALWVSRTEAFF.

The chain is built from TRBV5-1 and TRBJ2-1; D is perhaps TRBD1 or TRBD2 (6 bases each). V was trimmed by 4 bases and J by 15 bases, leaving 26 bases between them. The germline V gene encodes CDR1 SGHRS and CDR2 YFSETQ. This CDR3 has 15 residues. The CDR3 DNA sequence: TGCGCCAGCAGCACCGGACTACCTCCATCCCTAGGGGGGTTCTTC. It is translated as CASSTGLPPSLGGFF.

The chain employs TRBV28 and TRBJ2-3; 12 positions match TRBD2. V lost 5 bases and J lost 4; bases outside the gene matches: 4. The CDR3 length is 15 residues. Germline lookup yields CDR1 MDHEN and CDR2 SYDVKM. CDR3 coding DNA: TGTGCCAGCAGTCCTAGCGGGAGGGAGCCAGATACGCAGTATTTT. Translated, it gives CASSPSGREPDTQYF.

The V call is TRBV19, the J call TRBJ1-5, with D possibly matching TRBD1 (5 bases). This CDR3 is 15 amino acids long. Trimming removed 2 bases from V and 0 bases from J, with 8 bases in between. Germline V gene data show CDR1 as LNHDA and CDR2 as SQIVND (reference sequence). The CDR3 loop reads CASSISGYSNQPQHF. For the CDR3, the DNA is TGTGCCAGTAGTATATCAGGGTATAGCAATCAGCCCCAGCATTTT. Full variable domain (rest looked up from reference TRBV19 and TRBJ1-5): DGGITQSPKYLFRKEGQNVTLSCEQNLNHDAMYWYRQDPGQGLRLIYYSQIVNDFQKGDIAEGYSVSREKKESFPLTVTSAQKNPTAFYLCASSISGYSNQPQHFGDGTRLSIL.

This clone was counted a few times. The chain carries TRBV11-2 and TRBJ1-5; no definite D call. The V gene's germline CDR1 is SGHAT and CDR2 FQNNGV. The CDR3 totals 13 residues. V lost 0 bases and J 4 bases, leaving 4 bases between the germline ends. This chain's CDR3 is CASSLETNQPQHF. The CDR3 DNA follows: TGTGCCAGCAGCTTAGAGACTAATCAGCCCCAGCATTTT. Using reference TRBV11-2 and TRBJ1-5 for the parts outside the CDR3, the full variable domain is EAGVAQSPRYKIIEKRQSVAFWCNPISGHATLYWYQQILGQGPKLLIQFQNNGVVDDSQLPKDRFSAERLKGVDSTLKIQPAKLEDSAVYLCASSLETNQPQHFGDGTRLSIL.